This T cell receptor (beta chain) was recorded in a study of immune evolution from preneoplasia to lung adenocarcinoma. Profiled with immunoSEQ multiplex PCR; TCRdb holds only in-frame clones, not every one. This sample carries around 9,100 clones, approximately 78% of them seen once, and the ten largest clones take around 2.7%. Findings and limits, study-wide: Top clone share appeared to fall from AAH through AIS, MIA, adenocarcinoma. Normal lung had highest clonality; later lesions appeared denser, more diverse. Compared with EGFR-mutant or double wild-type lesions, KRAS-mutant nodules were more clonal.

Germline CDR1 and CDR2: WSHSY and SAAADI. The CDR3 covers 15 residues. Trimming took 6 bases from V and 7 from J, leaving 16 bases between them. About this clone: The antigen remains unidentified.

Patients had resection in Japan or China between about 2014 and 2018. The clonotype was recovered from a person aged 70 to 79 with lung adenocarcinoma. Sample: FFPE lung adenocarcinoma in situ tissue. This chain links TRBV10-2 with TRBJ1-6; D possibly corresponds to TRBD1 (6 bases). Written as DNA, the CDR3 is TGCGCCAGCAGCCCGCTGGACAGCCAAAATTCACCCCTCCACTTT. As protein: CASSPLDSQNSPLHF.